This TCR beta chain emerged from a study of lymphopenia after photon versus proton radiotherapy. The data were produced by immunoSEQ multiplex PCR, yet TCRdb's version contains in-frame clones alone and is incomplete. This table holds some 20,000 clones, over 80% found once. The source is a man between 60 and 75 years old with pancreatic cancer. The source was peripheral blood, collected from a patient treated with photon-based radiotherapy.

The DNA for the CDR3 is TGTGCCACTACGAGCCGCGGAAGGTACGAGCAGTACTTC. Its protein product is CATTSRGRYEQYF. The genes are TRBV5-3 and TRBJ2-7; D call uncertain. TRBV5-3 is designated an ORF whose function remains uncertain. This CDR3 has 13 amino acids. V was cut by 9 bases and J by 4 bases, with 17 bases left in between.